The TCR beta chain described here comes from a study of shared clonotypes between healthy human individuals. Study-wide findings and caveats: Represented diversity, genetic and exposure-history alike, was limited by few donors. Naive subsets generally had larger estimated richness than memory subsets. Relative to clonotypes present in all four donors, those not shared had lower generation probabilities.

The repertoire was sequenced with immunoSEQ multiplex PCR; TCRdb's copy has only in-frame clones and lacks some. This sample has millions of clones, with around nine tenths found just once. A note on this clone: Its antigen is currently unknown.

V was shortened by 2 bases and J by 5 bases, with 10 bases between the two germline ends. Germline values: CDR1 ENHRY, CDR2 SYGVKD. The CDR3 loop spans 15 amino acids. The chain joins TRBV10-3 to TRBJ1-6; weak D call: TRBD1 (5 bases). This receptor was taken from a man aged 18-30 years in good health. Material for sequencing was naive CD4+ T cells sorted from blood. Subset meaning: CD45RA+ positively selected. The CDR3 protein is CAISEARGDNSPLHF. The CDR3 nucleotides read TGTGCCATCAGTGAGGCCCGGGGGGATAATTCACCCCTCCACTTT.